Sequencing of this T cell receptor beta chain was carried out in a study of response to subunit inactivated influenza vaccine listed by TCRdb under 2018. For context, the study as a whole: To follow how T cells responded to a trivalent subunit inactivated influenza vaccine, the researchers relied on deep quantitative profiling of the T cell receptor repertoire.

What the authors observed across the whole study: The authors proposed that each seasonal influenza vaccination may bring in only a limited number of new T cells.

Taken from cysteine to phenylalanine, the CDR3 has 15 residues. Only the CDR3 part of the read is kept: 45 bases, read in frame from the first base. Trimming accounts for 10 bases at V and 1 base at J, while the number of junction bases matched to no gene is 3. The germline V gene specifies MNHEY as CDR1 and SVGEGT as CDR2. Receptor libraries were prepared by RT-PCR. Instrument on record: Illumina HiSeq 2500. The public reads were reprocessed in TCRdb via fastp at Q25 and MiXCR, keeping in-frame beta chains. Rows are unified per CDR3 protein, each entry keeping the most common DNA and genes. The sample has fewer than 800,000 distinct CDR3 sequences on record, 15% to 18% of them singletons. Approximately 10% of the sample lies in the top ten. On this clonotype itself: What this receptor recognizes is not known. Base-call qualities are not available, and no considerably larger clone is one nucleotide away.

The receptor was isolated from a man over 45 who received an inactivated influenza vaccine. Donor details come from another sample of the same person, matched by shared clones. This specimen was PBMCs from blood, taken 12 days after vaccination. The rearrangement joined TRBV6-2 or TRBV6-3 to TRBJ2-2, and 13 junction bases match TRBD2. The nucleotides are TGTGCCACGGGACTAGCGGGGATGAACACCGGGGAGCTGTTTTTT. This is translated as CATGLAGMNTGELFF.